This TCR beta chain was identified in a study of T-cell memory formation after mild COVID-19. Study results and caveats: Within pre-infection memory, some responding clones were found, suggesting cross-reactive memory joined.

This CDR3 spans 14 amino acids. Trimming pared 2 bases from V and 2 bases from J, leaving 9 bases between. Germline V CDR1 and CDR2: MGHDK, SYGVNS. This clonotype was found a few times. The antigen remains undetermined. Researchers used 5'RACE with constant-segment primers to make TCR alpha and TCR beta cDNA libraries that carry sample barcodes and UMIs. Each CDR3 protein is one row after TCRdb ran MiXCR on the 5' RACE reads. Of fewer than 400,000 distinct CDR3 sequences listed, 10% to 15% are singletons. This sequence originates from a man between 18 and 35 years old who had mild COVID-19 (a few samples of this study predate the infection). Cell type and time point are not known. V and J are TRBV25-1 and TRBJ1-1; a possible D gene is TRBD1 (5 bases). Sequenced: PBMCs or a T cell subset sorted from them (not recorded which). Written as DNA, the CDR3 is TGTGCCAGCAGTGAAGGGACGGTCAACACTGAAGCTTTCTTT. It encodes CASSEGTVNTEAFF.